A single sample gave rise to the 11 T cell receptor beta chains below, sequenced in a study of early T cells in non-severe SARS-CoV-2 infection. TCRdb re-derived calls from the 5' RACE reads in MiXCR, one entry per CDR3 protein. Of about 57,000 distinct CDR3 sequences listed, approximately 12% are singletons. Material for sequencing was whole blood. The receptors stem from an adult who was a healthcare worker with PCR-confirmed SARS-CoV-2 infection or an uninfected control (not recorded which).

The chain uses TRBV29-1 and TRBJ2-7; 8 nucleotides align to TRBD1. Losses at the gene ends were 3 bases for V and 4 bases for J; bases not matched to a gene: 8. The CDR3 covers 14 residues. Germline V lookup: CDR1 SQVTM, CDR2 ANQGSEA. The CDR3 DNA is TGCAGCGTTGAGTTTGCAGGGGGCGGGTACGAGCAGTACTTC. Translated, it gives CSVEFAGGGYEQYF.

The rearrangement links TRBV5-1 to TRBJ1-1, with D uncertain. The CDR3 has 14 amino acids. In germline, CDR1 is SGHRS, CDR2 YFSETQ. V dropped 0 bases and J dropped 6 bases, with 12 bases sitting between them. This CDR3 reads CASSLGSGVAEAFF. Here the CDR3 DNA reads TGCGCCAGCAGCTTGGGGTCCGGGGTCGCTGAAGCTTTCTTT.

This clonotype has a count of ten or more. The rearrangement joins TRBV6-4 to TRBJ2-3, with TRBD2 matching over 14 bases. The CDR3 has 16 amino acids. Per germline, CDR1 MRHNA and CDR2 SNTAGT. J gave up 4 bases and V 0 bases, and 0 bases lay outside the gene matches. CDR3 amino acids: CASSDSTSGGADTQYF. CDR3 DNA sequence: TGTGCCAGCAGTGACTCGACTAGCGGGGGGGCAGATACGCAGTATTTT.

This clonotype was found a few times. This rearrangement joins TRBV29-1 to TRBJ2-1; D not certain. V lost 6 bases, J lost 6 bases, and 15 bases lay in between. The CDR3 sequence is 13 residues long. Germline V lookup: CDR1 SQVTM, CDR2 ANQGSEA. CDR3 protein: CSVPPQSSNEQFF. The CDR3 nucleotides are TGCAGCGTCCCCCCACAGAGTAGCAATGAGCAGTTCTTC.

The CDR3 coding sequence is TGCGCCAGCAGCTTGGCGGGACAGACCTCCTACAATGAGCAGTTCTTC. It is translated as CASSLAGQTSYNEQFF. The rearrangement links TRBV5-1 to TRBJ2-1; TRBD1 agrees at 7 bases. The germline CDR1 and CDR2 sequences are SGHRS and YFSETQ. V shed 0 bases and J 0 bases; nucleotides not matched to a gene: 3. This CDR3 has 16 residues.

This clonotype was seen many times. This may stem from a read error, because a much larger clone lies one nucleotide away. The CDR3 DNA reads as TGTGCCAGCAGCCAAGAGACAAGTGGCAGGAAGAACACTGAAGTTTTCTTT. It codes for CASSQETSGRKNTEVFF. This sequence joins TRBV3-1 and TRBJ1-1; D gene ambiguous. This CDR3 spans 17 amino acids. Germline CDR1 is LGHDT and CDR2 is YNNKEL (reference sequence). Combining the CDR3 with reference TRBV3-1 and TRBJ1-1 gives the whole variable domain DTAVSQTPKYLVTQMGNDKSIKCEQNLGHDTMYWYKQDSKKFLKIMFSYNNKELIINETVPNRFSPKSPDKAHLNLHINSLELGDSAVYFCASSQETSGRKNTEVFFGQGTRLTVV.

This clonotype was found many times. The chain is built from TRBV14 and TRBJ2-7; D assignment may be TRBD1 or TRBD2 (5 bases each). This CDR3 has 15 residues. Germline values: CDR1 SGHDN, CDR2 FVKESK. V was shortened by 1 base and J by 3 bases, with 13 bases between the two germline ends. CDR3 coding DNA: TGTGCCAGCAGCCAAGCCGACAGACTACTCTACGAGCAGTACTTC. Translation: CASSQADRLLYEQYF.

This clonotype has just a few counts. The CDR3 sequence is CASSGGGAVTDTQYF. The CDR3 DNA follows: TGTGCCAGCAGTGGCGGGGGCGCGGTCACAGATACGCAGTATTTT. The genes are TRBV3-1 and TRBJ2-3, with D possibly matching TRBD2 (7 bases). The CDR3 sequence is 15 residues long. Germline values: CDR1 LGHDT, CDR2 YNNKEL (reference sequence). The germline V and J ends were trimmed by 6 bases and 2 bases, with 15 bases remaining between them.

This clonotype was found many times. The chain carries TRBV28 and TRBJ1-4, with 9 bases matching TRBD1. The CDR3 has 15 amino acids. Trimming at V came to 4 bases and at J to 4 bases, leaving 4 bases not matched to a gene. The V gene's germline CDR1 is MDHEN and CDR2 SYDVKM. The CDR3 loop is CASSSRTGVNEKLFF. For the CDR3, the DNA is TGTGCCAGCAGTTCCAGGACAGGGGTTAATGAAAAACTGTTTTTT.

This clonotype was counted ten times or more. V usage is TRBV5-1 and J usage is TRBJ1-2; no definite D call. Germline values: CDR1 SGHRS, CDR2 YFSETQ. The CDR3 loop spans 13 amino acids. V shed 0 bases and J shed 3 bases, with 6 bases lying between them. In DNA form, the CDR3 reads TGCGCCAGCAGCTTGGAGGCCGACTATGGCTACACCTTC. Its translation: CASSLEADYGYTF.

The gene calls are TRBV27 and TRBJ2-5, with D unclear. From germline, CDR1 is MNHEY and CDR2 SMNVEV (reference sequence). V lost 2 bases and J lost 5, with 9 bases in between. The CDR3 spans 13 residues. The CDR3 region is CASSLDRGETQYF. In nucleotides, the CDR3 is TGTGCCAGCAGTTTAGATCGTGGGGAGACCCAGTACTTC.